A single sample gave rise to the 6 T cell receptor beta chains below, sequenced in a study of OX40 agonist ivuxolimab in advanced cancers. Only in-frame clones appear in the TCRdb table, and some are missing; sequencing was by immunoSEQ multiplex PCR. Of approximately 35,000 clones in the sample, 65% to 80% are singletons; the top ten hold about a tenth. The starting material was CD4+ or CD8+ T cells sorted from blood, obtained in a trial of the OX40 agonist ivuxolimab. Receptors originate from an adult with an advanced solid tumor such as melanoma, head and neck, liver or kidney cancer.

The rearrangement joins TRBV2 to TRBJ2-2, with 9 bases aligning to TRBD2. Germline CDR1 SNHLY, CDR2 FYNNEI. Trimming at V came to 6 bases and at J to 3 bases, leaving 2 bases not matched to a gene. The CDR3 is made up of 14 amino acids. In nucleotides, the CDR3 is TGTGCCAGCAGAAGACTAGCGGACACCGGGGAGCTGTTTTTT. This gives the protein CASRRLADTGELFF.

V is TRBV7-9 and J is TRBJ1-2; unclear D gene. The CDR3 length is 13 residues. V lost 5 bases, J lost 5 bases, and 12 bases lay in between. Germline V gene sequence: CDR1 SEHNR, CDR2 FQNEAQ (reference sequence). The CDR3: CASSTRTEYGYTF. The CDR3, as DNA: TGTGCCAGCAGCACAAGGACGGAGTATGGCTACACCTTC.

The genes are TRBV19 and TRBJ1-5; no clear D gene. Between the trimmed V and J ends, which lost 3 bases and 2 bases, there was a span of 14 bases. Per germline, CDR1 LNHDA and CDR2 SQIVND (reference sequence). The CDR3 runs to 16 residues. CDR3 DNA sequence: TGTGCCAGTAGTATTCTTTACTTAGGAGGCAATCAGCCCCAGCATTTT. Translated, it gives CASSILYLGGNQPQHF. The full variable domain, rest sourced from reference TRBV19 and TRBJ1-5, is DGGITQSPKYLFRKEGQNVTLSCEQNLNHDAMYWYRQDPGQGLRLIYYSQIVNDFQKGDIAEGYSVSREKKESFPLTVTSAQKNPTAFYLCASSILYLGGNQPQHFGDGTRLSIL.

The chain recombines TRBV11-2 with TRBJ2-1, with TRBD2 as a possible D gene (6 bases). Looked up from germline, CDR1 is SGHAT and CDR2 is FQNNGV. Trimming shortened V by 4 bases and J by 6 bases, and 10 bases separated the two germline ends. This CDR3 is built from 13 residues. The CDR3 nucleotides are TGTGCCAGCAGCTCCCAGGGAGGCAATGAGCAGTTCTTC. Translated, it gives CASSSQGGNEQFF.

This clone occurred a few times. V usage is TRBV9 and J usage is TRBJ2-7, with 8 bases lining up with TRBD1. The V segment lost 4 bases and the J segment 0 bases; nucleotides outside the gene matches: 12. CDR1 is SGDLS, CDR2 YYNGEE, per germline. The CDR3 covers 17 residues. The CDR3 region has the DNA TGTGCCAGCAGCCCCCGGGACAGGCTGATTAGCTCCTACGAGCAGTACTTC. This codes for CASSPRDRLISSYEQYF.

The chain carries TRBV6-5 and TRBJ2-7, with 9 positions matching TRBD2. The CDR3 spans 16 residues. The germline CDR1 and CDR2 sequences are MNHEY and SVGAGI. Trimming took 2 bases from V and 0 from J; bases not matched to a gene: 5. In DNA form, the CDR3 reads TGTGCCAGCAGTTACACCTTTAGCGGGGGCTCCTACGAGCAGTACTTC. It translates to CASSYTFSGGSYEQYF.